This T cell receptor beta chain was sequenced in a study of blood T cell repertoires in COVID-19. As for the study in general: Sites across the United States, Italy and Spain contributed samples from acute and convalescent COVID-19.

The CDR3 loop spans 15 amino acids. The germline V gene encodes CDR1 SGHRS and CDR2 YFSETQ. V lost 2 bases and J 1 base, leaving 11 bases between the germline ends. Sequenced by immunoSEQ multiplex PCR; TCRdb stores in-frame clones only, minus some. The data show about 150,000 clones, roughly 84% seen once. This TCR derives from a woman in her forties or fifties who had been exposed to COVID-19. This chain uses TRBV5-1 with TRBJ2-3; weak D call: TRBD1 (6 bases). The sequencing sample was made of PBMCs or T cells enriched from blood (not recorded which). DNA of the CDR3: TGCGCCAGCAGCTTTCAGGACAGCCGCACAGATACGCAGTATTTT. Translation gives CASSFQDSRTDTQYF.